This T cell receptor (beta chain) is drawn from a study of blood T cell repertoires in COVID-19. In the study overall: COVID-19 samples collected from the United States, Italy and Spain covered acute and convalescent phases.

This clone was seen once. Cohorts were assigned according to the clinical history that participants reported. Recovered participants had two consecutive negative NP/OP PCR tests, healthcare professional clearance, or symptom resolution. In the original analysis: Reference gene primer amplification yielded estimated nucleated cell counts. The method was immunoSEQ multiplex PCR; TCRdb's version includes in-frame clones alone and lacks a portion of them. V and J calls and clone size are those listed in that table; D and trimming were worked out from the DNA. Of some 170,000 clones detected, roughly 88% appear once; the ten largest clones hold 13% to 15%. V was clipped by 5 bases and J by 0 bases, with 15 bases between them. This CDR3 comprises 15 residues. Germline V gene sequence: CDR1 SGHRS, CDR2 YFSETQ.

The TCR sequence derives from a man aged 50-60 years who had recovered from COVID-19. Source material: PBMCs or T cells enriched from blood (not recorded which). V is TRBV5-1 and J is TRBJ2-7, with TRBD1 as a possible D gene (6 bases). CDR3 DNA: TGCGCCAGCAGTAACCGGGACATGAGCTCCTACGAGCAGTACTTC. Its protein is CASSNRDMSSYEQYF.